This T cell receptor beta chain was captured in a study of CD8 T cells in Susac syndrome. About the study: Patients with Susac syndrome were therapy-naive, treated with corticosteroids, or treated with intravenous immunoglobulin alone when blood was collected.

RNA amounts of roughly 0.5 to 1 ug underwent reverse transcription with random hexamers. Multiplex PCR with immunoSEQ amplified the TCR beta CDR3 across 54 Vbeta and 13 Jbeta. TCRdb processed the immunoSEQ multiplex PCR reads anew with MiXCR; each CDR3 protein has one entry. The table has roughly 200,000 distinct CDR3 sequences, about 91% seen once. Findings and limits, study-wide: The Susac syndrome CD4+ T cell repertoires displayed no clonal expansion.

Trimming shortened V by 6 bases and J by 4 bases, and 18 bases separated the two germline ends. This CDR3 region has 15 residues. Per germline, CDR1 SNHLY and CDR2 FYNNEI. The count of this clonotype is one. Its antigen is currently unknown. The source of this sequence is a human donor with Susac syndrome. Sequenced sample: CD4+ T cells from PBMCs. This chain joins TRBV2 and TRBJ1-2; maybe TRBD1 (5 bases). The CDR3 nucleotides read TGTGCCAGCAGCCTGACTGACCAGGGCATCTATGGCTACACCTTC. It translates to CASSLTDQGIYGYTF.